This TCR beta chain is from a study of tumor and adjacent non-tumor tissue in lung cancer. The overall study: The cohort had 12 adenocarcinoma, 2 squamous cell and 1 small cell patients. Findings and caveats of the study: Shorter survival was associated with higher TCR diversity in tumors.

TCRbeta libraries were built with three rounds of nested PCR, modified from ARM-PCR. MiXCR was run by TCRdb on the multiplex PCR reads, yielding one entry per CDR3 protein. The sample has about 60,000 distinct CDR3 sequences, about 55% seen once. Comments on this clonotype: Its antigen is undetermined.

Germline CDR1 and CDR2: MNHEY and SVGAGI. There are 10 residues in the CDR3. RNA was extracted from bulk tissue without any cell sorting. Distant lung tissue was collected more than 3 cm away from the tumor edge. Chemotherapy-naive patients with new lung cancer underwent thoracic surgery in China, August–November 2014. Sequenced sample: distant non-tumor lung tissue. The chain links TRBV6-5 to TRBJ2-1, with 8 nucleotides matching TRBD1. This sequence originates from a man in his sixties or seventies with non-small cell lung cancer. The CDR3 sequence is CGRRQGEQFF. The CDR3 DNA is TGTGGCAGGCGACAGGGGGAGCAGTTCTTC.